Sequencing of this T cell receptor (beta chain) was carried out in a study of cytomegalovirus exposure and HLA in healthy donors. The V gene end was trimmed by 4 bases and the J gene end by 3 bases; junction bases not matched to a gene: 6. This CDR3 comprises 15 residues. CDR1 is MRHNA, CDR2 SNTAGT, per germline. Researchers ran the PCR with 60 Vbeta and 13 Jbeta primers. Assay used: immunoSEQ multiplex PCR; TCRdb lists only in-frame clones, some missing. The table lists 180,000 or so clones, about 79% of them singletons. Sequencing used PBMCs. The chain combines TRBV6-4 with TRBJ2-1; TRBD1 matches at 7 bases. The TCR sequence derives from a boy aged 2 to 10 in good health and CMV-seronegative. The CDR3 nucleotides are TGTGCCAGCAGTGCCCGGACAGGCCTCTACAATGAGCAGTTCTTC. It encodes CASSARTGLYNEQFF.